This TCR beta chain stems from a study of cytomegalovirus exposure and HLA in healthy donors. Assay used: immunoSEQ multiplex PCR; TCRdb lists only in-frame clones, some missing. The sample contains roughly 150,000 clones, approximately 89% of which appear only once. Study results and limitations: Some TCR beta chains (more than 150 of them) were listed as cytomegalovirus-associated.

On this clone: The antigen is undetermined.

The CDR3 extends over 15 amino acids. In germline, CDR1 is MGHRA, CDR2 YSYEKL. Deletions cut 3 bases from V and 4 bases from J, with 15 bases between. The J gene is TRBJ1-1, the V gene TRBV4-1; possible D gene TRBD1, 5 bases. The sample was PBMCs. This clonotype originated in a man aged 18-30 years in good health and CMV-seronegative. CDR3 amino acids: CASSHRDGGGTEAFF. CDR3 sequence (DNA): TGCGCCAGCAGCCACCGCGACGGGGGTGGCACTGAAGCTTTCTTT.